What follows are 14 T cell receptor beta chains derived from one specimen sequenced in a study of T cell changes during pregnancy in multiple sclerosis. Sequencing was performed with immunoSEQ multiplex PCR; in TCRdb, only in-frame clones are kept and a portion is missing. The data show roughly 100,000 clones, with 91% seen just once and around 1.8% held by the top ten. Specimen: peripheral blood, collected after pregnancy. The source is a female donor in good health, enrolled as a control in a pregnancy study.

This chain links TRBV6-1 with TRBJ2-7; D might be TRBD1 (5 bases). The CDR3 length is 15 residues. Germline V gives CDR1 MNHNS, CDR2 SASEGT. V was pared by 1 base and J by 1 base, with 11 bases between. The chain's CDR3 is CASSEGRVRSYEQYF. In DNA, the CDR3 is TGTGCCAGCAGTGAAGGCAGGGTCAGGTCCTACGAGCAGTACTTC.

V and J are TRBV7-9 and TRBJ1-4; D not certain. The CDR3 loop spans 17 amino acids. CDR1 is SEHNR and CDR2 is FQNEAQ in the germline V gene (reference sequence). V dropped 4 bases and J dropped 0 bases, with 15 bases sitting between them. The CDR3 protein is CASSSIRRGATNEKLFF. The CDR3 DNA reads as TGTGCCAGCAGCTCCATCCGCCGGGGTGCAACTAATGAAAAACTGTTTTTT.

The CDR3 DNA follows: TGTGCCAGCAGCTTGGGGGGGAACCAAGAGACCCAGTACTTC. Its translation is CASSLGGNQETQYF. This chain links TRBV7-3 with TRBJ2-5; 7 positions agree with TRBD2. The germline gives CDR1 SGHTA, CDR2 FQGTGA. This CDR3 comprises 14 residues. With 3 bases clipped from V and 0 bases from J, the junction kept 1 base outside the gene matches.

The chain employs TRBV7-2 and TRBJ2-3; perhaps TRBD2 as D (7 bases). CDR3 length: 18 residues. The V gene lost 3 bases and the J gene lost 2 bases, with 21 bases spanning the gap. Germline CDR1 and CDR2: SGHTA and FQGNSA. The CDR3 here is CASSFLAKGGGFTDTQYF. In DNA, the CDR3 is TGTGCCAGCAGCTTTCTAGCTAAGGGGGGGGGTTTCACAGATACGCAGTATTTT.

The chain has TRBV19 and TRBJ1-2; no clear D. CDR3 length: 12 amino acids. Germline V CDR1 and CDR2: LNHDA, SQIVND (reference sequence). Trimming took off 3 bases at V and 3 bases at J, with 5 bases between the two ends. Here the CDR3 DNA reads TGTGCCAGTAGTATGAGAGACTATGGCTACACCTTC. Protein sequence: CASSMRDYGYTF.

This chain uses TRBV7-3 with TRBJ2-1, with 9 bases lining up with TRBD2. The germline gives CDR1 SGHTA, CDR2 FQGTGA. V was clipped by 5 bases and J by 0 bases; unmatched bases: 5. This CDR3 is built from 16 residues. The CDR3: CASSRSGGSSYNEQFF. DNA of the CDR3: TGTGCCAGCAGCCGGAGCGGGGGGAGCTCCTACAATGAGCAGTTCTTC.

Here the CDR3 reads CASSPTNSNQPQHF. The CDR3 DNA is TGCGCCAGCAGCCCGACAAATAGCAATCAGCCCCAGCATTTT. V is TRBV4-3 and J is TRBJ1-5; D gene ambiguous. Germline V gene sequence: CDR1 LGHNA, CDR2 YSLEER. V was trimmed by 4 bases and J by 0 bases, leaving 7 bases between them. This CDR3 comprises 14 residues.

This CDR3 reads CASTPGGQGSYNEQFF. CDR3 DNA sequence: TGTGCCAGCACCCCCGGGGGACAGGGGTCCTACAATGAGCAGTTCTTC. This chain uses TRBV6-6 with TRBJ2-1; the match to TRBD1 covers 10 bases. The germline V gene encodes CDR1 MNHNY and CDR2 SVGAGI (reference sequence). The V and J ends lost 7 bases and 1 base, in that order; junction bases with no gene match: 7. The CDR3 contains 16 residues.

In DNA form, the CDR3 reads TGTGCCAGCAGCCAACTTCGGGGTCTTTATGGCTACACCTTC. Translation: CASSQLRGLYGYTF. This sequence joins TRBV11-2 and TRBJ1-2; D remains unclear. Germline V lookup: CDR1 SGHAT, CDR2 FQNNGV. CDR3 length equals 14 residues. The V gene lost 5 bases and the J gene lost 5 bases, with 15 bases spanning the gap.

As regards this clone: A clone one base away is much larger, so this may be a read error. This CDR3 is also generated by other DNA sequences in the sample. This chain uses TRBV7-3 with TRBJ2-1, with a possible D match to TRBD1 (5 bases). V was cut by 2 bases and J by 3 bases, with 8 bases left in between. The CDR3 runs to 14 residues. CDR1 and CDR2 from the germline V gene are SGHTA and FQGTGA. Written as DNA, the CDR3 is TGTGCCAGCAGCTTAGGGCAGGGCTACAATGAGCAGTTCTTC. Protein: CASSLGQGYNEQFF.

The gene calls are TRBV28 and TRBJ1-2, with 7 bases identical to TRBD1. CDR1 is MDHEN, CDR2 SYDVKM, per germline. The CDR3 is 16 residues long. The junction had 12 bases not matched to a gene; V was cut back by 5 bases and J by 3 bases. CDR3 DNA: TGTGCCAGCAGTCCCTTCACAGGGGAGGTTTACTATGGCTACACCTTC. This codes for CASSPFTGEVYYGYTF.

The chain recombines TRBV7-2 with TRBJ2-1; 7 bases line up with TRBD2. The length of the CDR3 is 17 residues. Germline V CDR1 and CDR2: SGHTA, FQGNSA. After removal of 2 bases from V and 0 bases from J, the junction contained 7 bases not matched to a gene. CDR3 DNA: TGTGCCAGCAGCTTAATGCGAGCGGGGAGCTCCTACAATGAGCAGTTCTTC. Its protein product is CASSLMRAGSSYNEQFF.

The V gene is TRBV7-9, the J gene TRBJ1-3; 9 bases fit TRBD1. Per germline, CDR1 SEHNR and CDR2 FQNEAQ (reference sequence). The CDR3 length is 15 residues. The V and J ends lost 5 bases and 4 bases, in that order; junction bases with no gene match: 6. The CDR3 reads CASSPGQGLGNTIYF. The CDR3 nucleotides are TGTGCCAGCAGCCCGGGACAGGGATTGGGAAACACCATATATTTT. Based on the CDR3 plus reference TRBV7-9 and TRBJ1-3, the full variable domain is DTGVSQNPRHKITKRGQNVTFRCDPISEHNRLYWYRQTLGQGPEFLTYFQNEAQLEKSRLLSDRFSAERPKGSFSTLEIQRTEQGDSAMYLCASSPGQGLGNTIYFGEGSWLTVV.

The CDR3 region has the DNA TGCGCCAGCAACCTTGGTTCTAGCGGGGACACAGATACGCAGTATTTT. Its protein is CASNLGSSGDTDTQYF. The chain has TRBV5-1 and TRBJ2-3; TRBD2 matches at 9 bases. The J segment lost 2 bases and the V segment lost 6 bases, leaving 10 bases of the junction unmatched. There are 16 residues in the CDR3. In germline, CDR1 is SGHRS, CDR2 YFSETQ.